The entry below describes one T cell receptor (beta chain). Clones were read by immunoSEQ multiplex PCR, and TCRdb kept only the in-frame ones, dropping some. This table holds under 20,000 clones, 86% found once. These data come from a study of control samples from healthy donors and cancer patients. V lost 7 bases and J lost 3; bases outside the gene matches: 20. The CDR3 contains 18 residues. Germline CDR1 reads SGHAT; CDR2 reads FQNNGV. This TCR was recovered from a woman between 65 and 79 years old with colorectal cancer. The rearrangement links TRBV11-2 to TRBJ2-7; 8 bases agree with TRBD1. The sample consisted of PBMCs. CDR3 DNA sequence: TGTGCCAGCACCCCGGGACAGGAGGGGTTTTGGTCCGACTACGAGCAGTACTTC. Translation: CASTPGQEGFWSDYEQYF.